Below are 23 T cell receptor beta chains sequenced from a single sample in a study of cytomegalovirus exposure and HLA in healthy donors. The PCR ran on 60 Vbeta and 13 Jbeta primers. Clones were read by immunoSEQ multiplex PCR, and TCRdb kept only the in-frame ones, dropping some. The table shows some 88,000 clones, with approximately 57% occurring only once. The sample consisted of PBMCs. The receptors were sampled from a woman in her 30s in good health and CMV-seronegative.

The chain has TRBV5-5 and TRBJ2-7, with D possibly being TRBD2 (6 bases). With 5 bases removed from V and 2 bases from J, the gap between germline ends came to 17 bases. Germline CDR1 SGHKS, CDR2 YYEKEE (reference sequence). The CDR3 sequence is 15 residues long. CDR3 nucleotides: TGTGCCAGCAGTCCGCAGGGTGGGGGGACCTACGAGCAGTACTTC. Translated, it gives CASSPQGGGTYEQYF.

This clone appeared once. V and J are TRBV7-9 and TRBJ2-5, with 13 nucleotides matching TRBD2. Germline values: CDR1 SEHNR, CDR2 FQNEAQ (reference sequence). Trimming took 8 bases from V and 5 from J; bases not matched to a gene: 5. The CDR3 contains 14 residues. CDR3 coding DNA: TGTGCCAGCTGGACTAGCGGGAGAAGGGAGACCCAGTACTTC. Amino acids: CASWTSGRRETQYF. The full variable domain, completed using reference TRBV7-9 and TRBJ2-5, is DTGVSQNPRHKITKRGQNVTFRCDPISEHNRLYWYRQTLGQGPEFLTYFQNEAQLEKSRLLSDRFSAERPKGSFSTLEIQRTEQGDSAMYLCASWTSGRRETQYFGPGTRLLVL.

This chain joins TRBV6-1 and TRBJ2-3, with TRBD2 identical over 8 bases. This CDR3 spans 16 amino acids. Germline V gene sequence: CDR1 MNHNS, CDR2 SASEGT. The V segment lost 2 bases and the J segment 2 bases; nucleotides outside the gene matches: 6. CDR3 loop: CASSERAGGFTDTQYF. The CDR3 DNA follows: TGTGCCAGCAGTGAACGGGCGGGGGGTTTCACAGATACGCAGTATTTT.

The chain combines TRBV18 with TRBJ1-5, with 10 bases identical to TRBD1. Germline V gene sequence: CDR1 KGHSH, CDR2 LQKENI. This CDR3 comprises 16 residues. The ends lost 4 bases at V and 3 bases at J; junction bases unmatched: 6. The CDR3 DNA is TGTGCCAGCTCACGCACGGGACAGGGGACCAATCAGCCCCAGCATTTT. As protein: CASSRTGQGTNQPQHF.

The chain couples TRBV5-1 to TRBJ2-1; D may be TRBD2 (5 bases). CDR1 and CDR2 (germline): SGHRS, YFSETQ. The CDR3 consists of 18 residues. Between the trimmed V and J ends, which lost 0 bases and 0 bases, there was a span of 16 bases. CDR3 residues: CASSLGAGAIYSYNEQFF. The CDR3 coding sequence is TGCGCCAGCAGCTTGGGGGCGGGTGCCATATACTCCTACAATGAGCAGTTCTTC.

The chain couples TRBV7-9 to TRBJ2-2; 10 bases are a match to TRBD2. Trimming cost V 5 bases and J 1 base; bases outside gene matches: 7. The germline V gene encodes CDR1 SEHNR and CDR2 FQNEAQ (reference sequence). The CDR3 covers 17 residues. DNA for the CDR3: TGTGCCAGCAGCCCACGCCGGACTAGCGGGAACACCGGGGAGCTGTTTTTT. Translation: CASSPRRTSGNTGELFF.

CDR3 sequence: CASSRDSLGEKLFF. The CDR3 nucleotides are TGTGCCAGCAGCCGGGACAGTTTGGGGGAAAAACTGTTTTTT. V is TRBV7-9 and J is TRBJ1-4; 7 positions match TRBD1. The V gene end was trimmed by 5 bases and the J gene end by 8 bases; junction bases not matched to a gene: 8. In germline, CDR1 is SEHNR, CDR2 FQNEAQ (reference sequence). The CDR3 is 14 residues long.

V and J are TRBV30 and TRBJ2-7; D unresolved. V lost 1 base and J 3 bases, leaving 7 bases between the germline ends. From germline, CDR1 is GTSNPN and CDR2 SVGIG (reference sequence). CDR3 size: 12 residues. The DNA of the CDR3 is TGTGCCTGGAGTGCCCCTTACTACGAGCAGTACTTC. Translating gives CAWSAPYYEQYF.

The rearrangement uses TRBV7-2 and TRBJ1-1; no clear D gene. The V gene lost 6 bases and the J gene lost 4 bases, with 6 bases spanning the gap. The length of the CDR3 is 11 residues. Per germline, CDR1 SGHTA and CDR2 FQGNSA. CDR3 sequence (DNA): TGTGCCAGCAGGTTGAGCACTGAAGCTTTCTTT. Its translation: CASRLSTEAFF.

The rearrangement links TRBV9 to TRBJ2-5, with TRBD2 identical over 9 bases. CDR3 length: 16 amino acids. Per germline, CDR1 SGDLS and CDR2 YYNGEE. After removal of 0 bases from V and 4 bases from J, the junction contained 7 bases not matched to a gene. CDR3 nucleotide sequence: TGTGCCAGCAGCGTAGTTGCGGGGGGGCCGGGAGAGACCCAGTACTTC. Its translation is CASSVVAGGPGETQYF. Full variable domain (outside the CDR3, taken from reference TRBV9 and TRBJ2-5): DSGVTQTPKHLITATGQRVTLRCSPRSGDLSVYWYQQSLDQGLQFLIQYYNGEERAKGNILERFSAQQFPDLHSELNLSSLELGDSALYFCASSVVAGGPGETQYFGPGTRLLVL.

This chain connects TRBV27 to TRBJ2-7; 9 nucleotides align to TRBD2. Looked up from germline, CDR1 is MNHEY and CDR2 is SMNVEV (reference sequence). This CDR3 comprises 16 residues. With 1 base clipped from V and 4 bases from J, the junction kept 8 bases outside the gene matches. The CDR3 is CASSLLAGGPKYEQYF. The CDR3 region has the DNA TGTGCCAGCAGTTTATTGGCGGGGGGGCCGAAGTACGAGCAGTACTTC.

This clone appeared a few times. The rearrangement joins TRBV27 to TRBJ2-7, with D perhaps matching TRBD2 (6 bases). This CDR3 comprises 13 residues. V was trimmed by 2 bases and J by 6 bases, leaving 11 bases between them. CDR1 and CDR2 from the germline V gene are MNHEY and SMNVEV (reference sequence). The CDR3: CASSLLGRGEQYF. In nucleotides, the CDR3 is TGTGCCAGCAGTTTACTCGGGAGAGGCGAGCAGTACTTC.

V is TRBV19 and J is TRBJ2-7; possibly TRBD1 for D (5 bases). Germline CDR1 and CDR2: LNHDA and SQIVND (reference sequence). V was shortened by 6 bases and J by 2 bases, with 20 bases between the two germline ends. CDR3 length: 16 amino acids. The CDR3 sequence is CASSPQATGWTYEQYF. CDR3 nucleotides: TGTGCCAGTAGCCCACAAGCCACAGGTTGGACCTACGAGCAGTACTTC. The entire variable domain, with the rest obtained from reference TRBV19 and TRBJ2-7, is as follows: DGGITQSPKYLFRKEGQNVTLSCEQNLNHDAMYWYRQDPGQGLRLIYYSQIVNDFQKGDIAEGYSVSREKKESFPLTVTSAQKNPTAFYLCASSPQATGWTYEQYFGPGTRLTVT.

The sample holds a few counts of this clone. The chain joins TRBV5-1 to TRBJ2-2; D possibly corresponds to TRBD1 (6 bases). The CDR3 has 17 residues. CDR1 is SGHRS, CDR2 YFSETQ, per germline. V was clipped by 1 base and J by 0 bases, with 13 bases between them. The CDR3, as DNA: TGCGCCAGCAGCTTGTGGCCCGGGACATCGAACACCGGGGAGCTGTTTTTT. Protein: CASSLWPGTSNTGELFF.

The V gene is TRBV7-2, the J gene TRBJ2-7, with 7 bases fitting TRBD2. CDR3 length: 17 residues. J was trimmed by 5 bases and V by 5 bases; bases with no gene match: 18. The germline V gene has CDR1 SGHTA and CDR2 FQGNSA. The CDR3 protein is CASSPPTGRSLRDEQYF. The CDR3 DNA follows: TGTGCCAGCAGCCCCCCCACCGGGAGGTCCCTTCGGGACGAGCAGTACTTC.

The CDR3 coding sequence is TGTGCCAGCAGCGAGGCCGGTCTTGACATTCAGTACTTC. It yields the protein CASSEAGLDIQYF. The chain links TRBV7-6 to TRBJ2-4; D uncertain. The CDR3 is 13 residues long. Per germline, CDR1 SGHVS and CDR2 FNYEAQ. V lost 5 bases to trimming and J lost 8 bases, with 13 bases between them.

The J gene is TRBJ2-7, the V gene TRBV6-6, with 7 bases lining up with TRBD2. The J segment lost 7 bases and the V segment lost 4 bases, leaving 10 bases of the junction unmatched. Germline V gives CDR1 MNHNY, CDR2 SVGAGI (reference sequence). The CDR3 has 14 amino acids. Here the CDR3 reads CASSFSLAAGEQYF. The CDR3 bases are TGTGCCAGCAGTTTCTCCCTAGCGGCGGGGGAGCAGTACTTC.

The chain joins TRBV5-6 to TRBJ2-1; D uncertain. V shed 3 bases and J shed 10 bases, with 8 bases lying between them. In germline, CDR1 is SGHDT, CDR2 YYEEEE. The length of the CDR3 is 11 residues. CDR3 nucleotides: TGTGCCAGCAGCTCCCGGCGGGAGCAGTTCTTC. Protein: CASSSRREQFF.

The genes are TRBV7-9 and TRBJ1-5; TRBD1 agrees at 9 bases. The CDR3 has 16 amino acids. CDR1 is SEHNR and CDR2 is FQNEAQ in the germline V gene (reference sequence). The junction had 5 bases not matched to a gene; V was cut back by 4 bases and J by 1 base. CDR3 nucleotides: TGTGCCAGCAGCTCGACGACAGGGGGAAGCAATCAGCCCCAGCATTTT. It specifies CASSSTTGGSNQPQHF. Complete variable domain (other parts from reference TRBV7-9 and TRBJ1-5): DTGVSQNPRHKITKRGQNVTFRCDPISEHNRLYWYRQTLGQGPEFLTYFQNEAQLEKSRLLSDRFSAERPKGSFSTLEIQRTEQGDSAMYLCASSSTTGGSNQPQHFGDGTRLSIL.

V usage is TRBV7-3 and J usage is TRBJ1-1; D is possibly TRBD1 (5 bases). The length of the CDR3 is 13 residues. V lost 4 bases and J 1 base, leaving 7 bases between the germline ends. Germline lookup yields CDR1 SGHTA and CDR2 FQGTGA. The CDR3 loop is CASSSDRNTEAFF. The CDR3 coding sequence is TGTGCCAGCAGCTCAGACAGGAACACTGAAGCTTTCTTT.

A few counts support this clone. This chain links TRBV10-1 with TRBJ1-5; the D is unclear. The CDR3 contains 14 residues. Germline loops: CDR1 WNHNN, CDR2 SYGVQD (reference sequence). V lost 0 bases to trimming and J lost 2 bases, with 5 bases between them. The DNA for the CDR3 is TGCGCCAGCAGTGAGTCGGGAGGCAATCAGCCCCAGCATTTT. As protein: CASSESGGNQPQHF.

This rearrangement joins TRBV29-1 to TRBJ2-5; 9 bases align to TRBD1. This CDR3 region has 12 residues. Germline V gene lookup returns CDR1 SQVTM and CDR2 ANQGSEA. The V segment lost 4 bases and the J segment 3 bases; nucleotides outside the gene matches: 0. The chain's CDR3 is CSVGQGEETQYF. The CDR3 DNA follows: TGCAGCGTTGGACAGGGGGAAGAGACCCAGTACTTC.

V gene TRBV29-1 combines with J gene TRBJ2-7, with 14 nucleotides matching TRBD2. CDR3 length: 15 amino acids. Germline V gives CDR1 SQVTM, CDR2 ANQGSEA. Germline trimming cut 4 bases from V and 0 bases from J; bases unmatched to any gene: 2. CDR3 protein: CSVGTSGGISYEQYF. The CDR3 DNA reads TGCAGCGTTGGGACTAGCGGGGGGATCTCCTACGAGCAGTACTTC.